This entry describes one T cell receptor (beta chain). CDR1 SGDLS and CDR2 YYNGEE come from the germline V gene. The CDR3 spans 16 residues. V lost 4 bases and J lost 0; bases outside the gene matches: 9. A multiplex PCR was run with 60 Vbeta primers and 13 Jbeta primers. Measured with immunoSEQ multiplex PCR; TCRdb has only the in-frame clones, and not every one. The repertoire holds approximately 80,000 clones, with 70% to 75% as singletons. This entry is derived from a study of cytomegalovirus exposure and HLA in healthy donors. Sequencing used PBMCs. The TCR originated in a man aged 55-75 years in good health and CMV-seronegative. V and J are TRBV9 and TRBJ2-7; 8 bases are shared with TRBD1. CDR3 nucleotide sequence: TGTGCCAGCAGCCCAGCGACAGGGGCACTCTCCTACGAGCAGTACTTC. This encodes CASSPATGALSYEQYF.